Following are 18 T cell receptor beta chains from one sample sequenced in a study of sequential checkpoint blockade in melanoma. Treatment given: randomized to nivolumab then ipilimumab (arm A) or the reverse (arm B). Libraries were prepared by immunoSEQ multiplex PCR; TCRdb keeps only in-frame clonotypes and omits some of them. Among some 40,000 clones listed, roughly 84% were seen once. The sample was CD8+ T cells sorted from blood (inferred from file names), taken from a patient given nivolumab and ipilimumab in sequence. The source of these receptors is a human donor with melanoma.

The chain has TRBV19 and TRBJ1-2; D is possibly TRBD1 (5 bases). V gave up 2 bases and J gave up 4 bases, with 14 bases separating them. This CDR3 has 15 amino acids. The germline V gene has CDR1 LNHDA and CDR2 SQIVND (reference sequence). The CDR3 sequence is CASSIMTAKGYGYTF. DNA of the CDR3: TGTGCCAGTAGTATAATGACAGCCAAGGGCTATGGCTACACCTTC.

This clone was detected a few times. The chain is built from TRBV19 and TRBJ1-5; weak D call: TRBD1 (6 bases). V lost 4 bases to trimming and J lost 3 bases, with 13 bases between them. CDR1 is LNHDA, CDR2 SQIVND, per germline (reference sequence). The CDR3 consists of 15 residues. CDR3 DNA sequence: TGTGCCAGTAGTACGTGGGAGGGGGACAATCAGCCCCAGCATTTT. Its protein is CASSTWEGDNQPQHF.

This chain uses TRBV27 with TRBJ1-2; TRBD1 is a possible D gene (5 bases). The CDR3 runs 15 residues. Germline CDR1 is MNHEY and CDR2 is SMNVEV (reference sequence). V gave up 6 bases and J gave up 0 bases, with 14 bases separating them. The CDR3 loop reads CASSKTTDPNYGYTF. CDR3 bases: TGTGCCAGCAGCAAAACGACAGACCCTAACTATGGCTACACCTTC.

The rearrangement joins TRBV19 to TRBJ1-1; D gene ambiguous. CDR1 is LNHDA, CDR2 SQIVND, per germline (reference sequence). The CDR3 runs to 11 residues. Deletions cut 1 base from V and 8 bases from J, with 5 bases between. CDR3 sequence reads: CASSIGGEAFF. The CDR3, as DNA: TGTGCCAGTAGTATAGGAGGGGAAGCTTTCTTT. The full variable domain, rest sourced from reference TRBV19 and TRBJ1-1, is DGGITQSPKYLFRKEGQNVTLSCEQNLNHDAMYWYRQDPGQGLRLIYYSQIVNDFQKGDIAEGYSVSREKKESFPLTVTSAQKNPTAFYLCASSIGGEAFFGQGTRLTVV.

The V gene is TRBV12-5, the J gene TRBJ2-1; a weak D match, TRBD2 (6 bases). This CDR3 contains 14 residues. CDR1 and CDR2 (germline): LGHNT, FRNRAP. V lost 1 base and J lost 6, with 10 bases in between. The chain's CDR3 is CASGLAWGGNEQFF. Written as DNA, the CDR3 is TGTGCTAGTGGTTTGGCCTGGGGAGGCAATGAGCAGTTCTTC. The full variable domain, rest sourced from reference TRBV12-5 and TRBJ2-1, is DARVTQTPRHKVTEMGQEVTMRCQPILGHNTVFWYRQTMMQGLELLAYFRNRAPLDDSGMPKDRFSAEMPDATLATLKIQPSEPRDSAVYFCASGLAWGGNEQFFGPGTRLTVL.

The genes are TRBV6-4 and TRBJ2-6; the D gene is possibly TRBD2 (6 bases). This CDR3 has 16 amino acids. The ends were cut back, 5 bases at V and 0 bases at J, with 11 bases in the middle. Germline CDR1 reads MRHNA; CDR2 reads SNTAGT. CDR3 DNA sequence: TGTGCCAGCAGTCCGGGACTTATCTCTGGGGCCAACGTCCTGACTTTC. Protein product: CASSPGLISGANVLTF.

The V call is TRBV19, the J call TRBJ2-1, with 10 bases matching TRBD1. With V trimmed by 6 bases and J by 1 base, 3 bases remained unmatched. Germline values: CDR1 LNHDA, CDR2 SQIVND (reference sequence). The CDR3 covers 15 residues. CDR3 residues: CASSGTGASYNEQFF. DNA for the CDR3: TGTGCCAGTAGCGGGACAGGGGCTTCCTACAATGAGCAGTTCTTC.

The gene calls are TRBV30 and TRBJ2-3; D possibly corresponds to TRBD2 (6 bases). CDR3 length: 14 residues. Germline CDR1 is GTSNPN and CDR2 is SVGIG (reference sequence). Trimming cost V 4 bases and J 5 bases, with 16 bases left between them. The CDR3 DNA follows: TGTGCCTGGACCTCGGGGGTCTCCGTAGATACGCAGTATTTT. Amino acid sequence: CAWTSGVSVDTQYF.

The V gene is TRBV19, the J gene TRBJ2-5, with TRBD2 matching 8 bases. Looked up from germline, CDR1 is LNHDA and CDR2 is SQIVND (reference sequence). V shed 8 bases and J 7 bases; nucleotides not matched to a gene: 6. The CDR3 runs to 12 residues. For the CDR3, the DNA is TGTGCCAGTTCGGGACTAGAGGGGACCCAGTACTTC. Amino acids: CASSGLEGTQYF.

The chain carries TRBV27 and TRBJ2-7; 8 positions match TRBD2. V dropped 6 bases and J dropped 2; count of bases not matched to a gene: 9. CDR1 and CDR2 from the germline V gene are MNHEY and SMNVEV (reference sequence). The CDR3 contains 15 residues. The DNA for the CDR3 is TGTGCCAGCAGATCGAGCGGGGGCAGGGCCTACGAGCAGTACTTC. Translating it yields CASRSSGGRAYEQYF.

In its sample, this clone was seen once. The CDR3 DNA follows: TGCGCCAGCAGAGACTCCTTTGGTGAGCAGTACTTC. Translated, it gives CASRDSFGEQYF. The chain links TRBV10-2 to TRBJ2-7; D remains ambiguous. The V and J ends lost 6 bases and 7 bases respectively, with 13 bases between them. Germline CDR1 reads WSHSY; CDR2 reads SAAADI. The CDR3 consists of 12 residues.

The rearrangement links TRBV9 to TRBJ2-1; 11 bases are a match to TRBD2. With 0 bases clipped from V and 0 bases from J, the junction kept 8 bases outside the gene matches. This CDR3 region has 19 residues. CDR1 and CDR2 (germline): SGDLS, YYNGEE. The CDR3 here is CASSVGSRGLAGSYNEQFF. In DNA, the CDR3 is TGTGCCAGCAGCGTAGGAAGTAGAGGACTAGCGGGCTCCTACAATGAGCAGTTCTTC.

In its sample, this clone was seen once. V usage is TRBV6-6 and J usage is TRBJ2-1; possibly TRBD2 for D (6 bases). Looked up from germline, CDR1 is MNHNY and CDR2 is SVGAGI (reference sequence). This CDR3 is built from 15 residues. V was trimmed by 6 bases and J by 2 bases, leaving 14 bases between them. CDR3 in amino acids: CASSPTGVTYNEQFF. DNA for the CDR3: TGTGCCAGCAGCCCAACGGGAGTCACCTACAATGAGCAGTTCTTC.

The chain recombines TRBV27 with TRBJ2-1; 10 bases line up with TRBD2. CDR1 is MNHEY, CDR2 SMNVEV, per germline (reference sequence). The ends lost 5 bases at V and 6 bases at J; junction bases unmatched: 7. The CDR3 length is 15 residues. CDR3 amino acids: CASSRTSGTGNEQFF. Written as DNA, the CDR3 is TGTGCCAGCAGTCGGACTAGCGGTACCGGCAATGAGCAGTTCTTC.

The chain couples TRBV19 to TRBJ2-7; 7 bases agree with TRBD2. The trim removed 6 bases at V and 7 bases at J, leaving 12 bases unmatched. The CDR3 runs 14 residues. Germline V CDR1 and CDR2: LNHDA, SQIVND (reference sequence). The chain's CDR3 is CASRGTPRGDEQYF. The CDR3 nucleotides read TGTGCCAGTAGGGGGACCCCCCGGGGGGATGAGCAGTACTTC.

J is TRBJ2-1 and V is TRBV10-3; maybe TRBD2 (6 bases). The CDR3 is 15 residues long. The V and J ends lost 5 bases and 1 base respectively, with 12 bases between them. Germline CDR1 reads ENHRY; CDR2 reads SYGVKD. The DNA of the CDR3 is TGTGCCATCAGTCTCGGGAGTCTTTCCTACAATGAGCAGTTCTTC. This sequence encodes CAISLGSLSYNEQFF.

In nucleotides, the CDR3 is TGTGCCAGTAGGGAGGGGTCGAACACTGAAGCTTTCTTT. It specifies CASREGSNTEAFF. This chain joins TRBV19 and TRBJ1-1, with D possibly matching TRBD1 (5 bases). The germline CDR1 and CDR2 sequences are LNHDA and SQIVND (reference sequence). The CDR3 runs to 13 residues. V was trimmed by 6 bases and J by 1 base, leaving 9 bases between them.

V usage is TRBV5-5 and J usage is TRBJ2-7; possibly TRBD2 for D (7 bases). The CDR3 has 15 residues. Germline-derived CDR1 and CDR2 are SGHKS and YYEKEE (reference sequence). The V gene lost 3 bases and the J gene lost 2 bases, with 15 bases spanning the gap. CDR3 protein: CASSWGGLLAYEQYF. CDR3 in DNA: TGTGCCAGCAGCTGGGGGGGGCTGCTTGCCTACGAGCAGTACTTC.